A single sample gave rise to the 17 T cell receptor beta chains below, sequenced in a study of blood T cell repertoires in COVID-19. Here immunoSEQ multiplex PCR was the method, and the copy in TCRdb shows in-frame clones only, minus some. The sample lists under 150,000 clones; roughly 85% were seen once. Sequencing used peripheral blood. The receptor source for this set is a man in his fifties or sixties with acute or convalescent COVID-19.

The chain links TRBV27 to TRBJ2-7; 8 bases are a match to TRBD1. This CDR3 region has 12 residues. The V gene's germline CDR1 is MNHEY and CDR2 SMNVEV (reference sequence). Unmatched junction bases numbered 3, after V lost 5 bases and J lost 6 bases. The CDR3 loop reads CASSPTGAEQYF. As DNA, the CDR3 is TGTGCCAGCAGTCCGACAGGGGCCGAGCAGTACTTC.

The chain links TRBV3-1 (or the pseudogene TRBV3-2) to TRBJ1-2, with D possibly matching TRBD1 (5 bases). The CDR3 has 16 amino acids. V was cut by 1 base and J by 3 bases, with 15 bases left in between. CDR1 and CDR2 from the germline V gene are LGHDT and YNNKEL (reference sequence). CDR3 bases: TGTGCCAGCAGCCAAGCCCGGGGGATCAGTCACTATGGCTACACCTTC. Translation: CASSQARGISHYGYTF.

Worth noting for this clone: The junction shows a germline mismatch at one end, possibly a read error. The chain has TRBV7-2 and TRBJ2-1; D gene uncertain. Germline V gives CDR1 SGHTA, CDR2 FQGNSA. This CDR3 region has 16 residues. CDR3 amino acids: CASRLERTSSYNEQFF. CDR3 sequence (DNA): TGTGCCAGCAGATTAGAACGAACGAGTTCCTACAATGAGCAGTTCTTC.

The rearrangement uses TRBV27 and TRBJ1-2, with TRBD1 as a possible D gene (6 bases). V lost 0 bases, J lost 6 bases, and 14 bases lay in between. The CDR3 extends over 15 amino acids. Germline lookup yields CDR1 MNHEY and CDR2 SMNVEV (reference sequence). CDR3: CASSLSRGGSDGYTF. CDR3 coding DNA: TGTGCCAGCAGTTTATCTCGTGGGGGCTCCGATGGCTACACCTTC.

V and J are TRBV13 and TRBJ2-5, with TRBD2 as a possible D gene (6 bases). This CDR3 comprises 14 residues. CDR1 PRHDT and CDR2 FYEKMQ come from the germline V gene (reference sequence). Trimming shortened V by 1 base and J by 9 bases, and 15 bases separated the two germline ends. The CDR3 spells CASSLDPSGAAQYF. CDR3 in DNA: TGTGCCAGCAGCTTAGATCCATCGGGAGCGGCCCAGTACTTC.

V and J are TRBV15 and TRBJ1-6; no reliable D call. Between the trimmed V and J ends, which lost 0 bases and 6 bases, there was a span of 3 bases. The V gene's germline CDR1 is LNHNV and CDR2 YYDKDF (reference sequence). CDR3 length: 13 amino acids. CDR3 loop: CATSRELNSPLHF. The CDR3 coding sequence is TGTGCCACCAGCAGAGAACTTAATTCACCCCTCCACTTT. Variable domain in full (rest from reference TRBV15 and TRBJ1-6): DAMVIQNPRYQVTQFGKPVTLSCSQTLNHNVMYWYQQKSSQAPKLLFHYYDKDFNNEADTPDNFQSRRPNTSFCFLDIRSPGLGDTAMYLCATSRELNSPLHFGNGTRLTVT.

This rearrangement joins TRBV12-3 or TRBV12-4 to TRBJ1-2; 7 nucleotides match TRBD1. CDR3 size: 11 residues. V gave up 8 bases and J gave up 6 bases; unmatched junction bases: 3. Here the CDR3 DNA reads TGTGCCAGCTTTACAGGGGATGGCTACACCTTC. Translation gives CASFTGDGYTF.

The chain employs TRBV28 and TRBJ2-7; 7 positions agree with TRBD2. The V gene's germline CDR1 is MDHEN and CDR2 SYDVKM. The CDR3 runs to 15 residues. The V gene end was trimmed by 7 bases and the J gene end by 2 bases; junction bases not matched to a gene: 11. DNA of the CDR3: TGTGCCAGCACCAAAGCGGGGACTACGGCCTACGAGCAGTACTTC. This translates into CASTKAGTTAYEQYF. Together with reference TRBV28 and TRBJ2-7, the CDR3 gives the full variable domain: DVKVTQSSRYLVKRTGEKVFLECVQDMDHENMFWYRQDPGLGLRLIYFSYDVKMKEKGDIPEGYSVSREKKERFSLILESASTNQTSMYLCASTKAGTTAYEQYFGPGTRLTVT.

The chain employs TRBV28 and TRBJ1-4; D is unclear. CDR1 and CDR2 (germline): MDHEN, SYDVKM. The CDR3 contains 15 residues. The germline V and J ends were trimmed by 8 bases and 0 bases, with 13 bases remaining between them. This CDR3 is CASGGLTATNEKLFF. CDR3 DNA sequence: TGTGCCAGCGGTGGGTTGACTGCAACTAATGAAAAACTGTTTTTT.

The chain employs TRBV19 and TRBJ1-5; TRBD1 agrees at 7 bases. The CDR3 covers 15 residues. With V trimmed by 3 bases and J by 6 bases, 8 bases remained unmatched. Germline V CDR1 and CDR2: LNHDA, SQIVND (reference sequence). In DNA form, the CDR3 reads TGTGCCAGTAGTATCGAGACAGGGTTTCGTCAGCCCCAGCATTTT. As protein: CASSIETGFRQPQHF. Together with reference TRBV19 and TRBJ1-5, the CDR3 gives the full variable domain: DGGITQSPKYLFRKEGQNVTLSCEQNLNHDAMYWYRQDPGQGLRLIYYSQIVNDFQKGDIAEGYSVSREKKESFPLTVTSAQKNPTAFYLCASSIETGFRQPQHFGDGTRLSIL.

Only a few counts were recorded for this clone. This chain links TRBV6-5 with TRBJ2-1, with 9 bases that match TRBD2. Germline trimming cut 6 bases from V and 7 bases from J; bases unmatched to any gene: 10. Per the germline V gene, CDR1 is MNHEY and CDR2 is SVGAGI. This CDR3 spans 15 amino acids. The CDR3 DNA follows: TGTGCCAGCAGGGGAGGGACTAGCCCCCCGAATGAGCAGTTCTTC. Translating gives CASRGGTSPPNEQFF.

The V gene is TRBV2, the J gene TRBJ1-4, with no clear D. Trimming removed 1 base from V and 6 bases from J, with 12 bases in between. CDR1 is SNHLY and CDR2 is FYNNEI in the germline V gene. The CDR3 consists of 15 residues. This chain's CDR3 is CASSEGTIGYEKLFF. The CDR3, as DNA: TGTGCCAGCAGTGAAGGGACTATCGGGTATGAAAAACTGTTTTTT.

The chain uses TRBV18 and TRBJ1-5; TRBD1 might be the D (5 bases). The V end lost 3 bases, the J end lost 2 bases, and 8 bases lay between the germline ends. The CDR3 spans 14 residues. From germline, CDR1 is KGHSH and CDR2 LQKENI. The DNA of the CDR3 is TGTGCCAGCTCACCGCAACAGGGCAATCAGCCCCAGCATTTT. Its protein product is CASSPQQGNQPQHF.

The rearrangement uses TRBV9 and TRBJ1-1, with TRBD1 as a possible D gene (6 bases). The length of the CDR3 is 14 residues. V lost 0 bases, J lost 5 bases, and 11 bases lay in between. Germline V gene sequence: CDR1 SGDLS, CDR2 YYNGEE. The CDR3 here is CASSVGAQGTEAFF. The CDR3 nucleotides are TGTGCCAGCAGCGTAGGCGCACAGGGAACTGAAGCTTTCTTT.

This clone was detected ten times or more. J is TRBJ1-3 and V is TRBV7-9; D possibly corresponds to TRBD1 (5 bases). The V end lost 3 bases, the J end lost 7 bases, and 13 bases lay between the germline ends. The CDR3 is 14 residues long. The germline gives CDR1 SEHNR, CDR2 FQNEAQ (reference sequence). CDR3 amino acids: CASSFQGERNTIYF. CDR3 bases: TGTGCCAGCAGCTTTCAGGGCGAAAGGAACACCATATATTTT.

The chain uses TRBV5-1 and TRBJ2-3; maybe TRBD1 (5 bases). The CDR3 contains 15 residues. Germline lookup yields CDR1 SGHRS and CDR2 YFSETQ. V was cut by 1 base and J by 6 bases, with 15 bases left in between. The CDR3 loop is CASSLSWKGRDTQYF. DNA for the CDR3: TGCGCCAGCAGCTTGTCTTGGAAGGGGCGTGATACGCAGTATTTT.

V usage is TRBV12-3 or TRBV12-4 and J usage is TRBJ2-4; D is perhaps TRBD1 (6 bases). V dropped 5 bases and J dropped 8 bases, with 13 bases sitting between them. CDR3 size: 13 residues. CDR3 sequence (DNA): TGTGCCAGCAGTACCGGACAGAGTCACATTCAGTACTTC. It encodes CASSTGQSHIQYF.